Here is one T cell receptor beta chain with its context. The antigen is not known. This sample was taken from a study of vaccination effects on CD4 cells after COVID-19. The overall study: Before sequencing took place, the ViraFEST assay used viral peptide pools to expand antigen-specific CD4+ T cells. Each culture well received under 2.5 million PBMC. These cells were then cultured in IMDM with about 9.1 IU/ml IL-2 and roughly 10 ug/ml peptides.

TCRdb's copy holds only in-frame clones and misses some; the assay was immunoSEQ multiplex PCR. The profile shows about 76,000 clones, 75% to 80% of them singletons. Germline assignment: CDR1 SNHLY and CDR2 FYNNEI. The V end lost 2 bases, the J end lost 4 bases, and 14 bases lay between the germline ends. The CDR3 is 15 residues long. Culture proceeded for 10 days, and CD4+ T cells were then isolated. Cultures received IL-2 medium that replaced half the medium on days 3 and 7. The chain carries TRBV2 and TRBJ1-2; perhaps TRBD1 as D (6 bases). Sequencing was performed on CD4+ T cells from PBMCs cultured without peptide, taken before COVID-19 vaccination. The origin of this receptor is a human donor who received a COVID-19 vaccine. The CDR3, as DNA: TGTGCCAGCAGTGAAAGTGGACAGTCTACCTATGGCTACACCTTC. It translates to CASSESGQSTYGYTF.